This TCR beta chain was identified in a study of blood T cell repertoires in COVID-19. Trimming stripped 3 bases from V and 6 bases from J, with 20 bases between. The germline V gene encodes CDR1 MDHEN and CDR2 SYDVKM. The CDR3 runs to 16 residues. In the original processing: Reference gene primer amplification yielded estimated nucleated cell counts. Sequencing was performed with immunoSEQ multiplex PCR; in TCRdb, only in-frame clones are kept and a portion is missing. The DNA gave D and trimming, while V, J and clone size come from that table. The sample includes tens of thousands of clones, 88% of them seen just once.

The TCR originated in a woman aged 80 or over with acute or convalescent COVID-19. The V gene is TRBV28, the J gene TRBJ1-1, with D perhaps matching TRBD1 (6 bases). Material: peripheral blood. The CDR3 region is CASSLGGTSYRAEAFF. The CDR3 nucleotides are TGTGCCAGCAGTTTGGGGGGGACATCCTATAGGGCTGAAGCTTTCTTT.